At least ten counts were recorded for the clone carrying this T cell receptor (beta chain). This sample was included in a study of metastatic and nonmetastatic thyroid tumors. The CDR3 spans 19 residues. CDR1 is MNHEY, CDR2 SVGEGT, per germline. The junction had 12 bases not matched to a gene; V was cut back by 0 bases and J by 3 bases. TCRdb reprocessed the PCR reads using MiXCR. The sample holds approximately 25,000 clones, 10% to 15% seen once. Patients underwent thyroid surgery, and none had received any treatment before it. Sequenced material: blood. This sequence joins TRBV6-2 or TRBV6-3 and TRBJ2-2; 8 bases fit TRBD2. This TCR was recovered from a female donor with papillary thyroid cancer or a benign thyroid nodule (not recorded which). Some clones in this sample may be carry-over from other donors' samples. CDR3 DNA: TGTGCCAGCAGTTACTCGAGGGGTAGCGGGACTCAGGACACCGGGGAGCTGTTTTTT. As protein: CASSYSRGSGTQDTGELFF.